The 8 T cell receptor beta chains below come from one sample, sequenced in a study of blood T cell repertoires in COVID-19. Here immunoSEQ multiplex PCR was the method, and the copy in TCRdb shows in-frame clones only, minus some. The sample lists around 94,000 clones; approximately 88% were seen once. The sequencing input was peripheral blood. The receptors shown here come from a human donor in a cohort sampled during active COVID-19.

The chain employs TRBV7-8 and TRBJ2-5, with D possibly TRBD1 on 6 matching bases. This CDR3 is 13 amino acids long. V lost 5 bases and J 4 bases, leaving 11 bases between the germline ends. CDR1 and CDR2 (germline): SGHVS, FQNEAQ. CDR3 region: CASSTRTVETQYF. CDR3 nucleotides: TGTGCCAGCAGCACCCGGACAGTAGAGACCCAGTACTTC.

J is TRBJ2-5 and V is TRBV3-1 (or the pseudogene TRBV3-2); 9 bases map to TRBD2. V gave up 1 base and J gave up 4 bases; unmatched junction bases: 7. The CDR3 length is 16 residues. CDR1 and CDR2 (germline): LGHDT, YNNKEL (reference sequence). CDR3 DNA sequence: TGTGCCAGCAGCCAAGTAGGTAGCGGGGGTGGAGAGACCCAGTACTTC. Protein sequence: CASSQVGSGGGETQYF.

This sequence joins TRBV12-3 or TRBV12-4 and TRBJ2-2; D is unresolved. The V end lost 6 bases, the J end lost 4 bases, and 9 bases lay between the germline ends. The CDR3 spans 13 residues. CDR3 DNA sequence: TGTGCCAGCAGATCTCTAGGCACCGGGGAGCTGTTTTTT. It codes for CASRSLGTGELFF.

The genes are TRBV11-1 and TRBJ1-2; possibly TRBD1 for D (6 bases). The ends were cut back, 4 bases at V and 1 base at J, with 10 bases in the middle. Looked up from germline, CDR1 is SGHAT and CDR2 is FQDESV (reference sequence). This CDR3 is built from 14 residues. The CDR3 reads CASSYGGLNYGYTF. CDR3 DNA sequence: TGTGCCAGCAGCTATGGGGGCCTTAACTATGGCTACACCTTC.

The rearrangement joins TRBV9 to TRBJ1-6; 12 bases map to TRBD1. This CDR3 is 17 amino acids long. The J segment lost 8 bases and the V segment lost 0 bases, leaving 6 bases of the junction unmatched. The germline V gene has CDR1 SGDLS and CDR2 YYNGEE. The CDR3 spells CASSVGGGQGAYSPLHF. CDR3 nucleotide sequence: TGTGCCAGCAGCGTAGGCGGGGGACAGGGGGCCTATTCACCCCTCCACTTT.

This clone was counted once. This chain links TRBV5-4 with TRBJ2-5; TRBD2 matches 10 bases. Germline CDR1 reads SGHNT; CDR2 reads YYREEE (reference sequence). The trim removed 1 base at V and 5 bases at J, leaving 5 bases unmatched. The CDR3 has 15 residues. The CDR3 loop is CASSLSASGGETQYF. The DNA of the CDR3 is TGTGCCAGCAGCTTGAGTGCTAGCGGGGGTGAGACCCAGTACTTC.

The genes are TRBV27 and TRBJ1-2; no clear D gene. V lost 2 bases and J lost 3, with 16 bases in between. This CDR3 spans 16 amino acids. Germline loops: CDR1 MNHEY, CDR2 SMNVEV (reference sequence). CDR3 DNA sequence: TGTGCCAGCAGTTTAAGGGCCCAGAGGGTTTACTATGGCTACACCTTC. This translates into CASSLRAQRVYYGYTF.

This CDR3 is CASSLARDEQYF. The CDR3 DNA is TGTGCCAGCAGCTTAGCGCGGGACGAGCAGTACTTC. The chain employs TRBV7-9 and TRBJ2-7; perhaps TRBD2 as D (5 bases). With 0 bases removed from V and 5 bases from J, the gap between germline ends came to 5 bases. This CDR3 is 12 amino acids long. Germline CDR1 reads SEHNR; CDR2 reads FQNEAQ (reference sequence).